The clone carrying this TCR beta chain has only a few counts. In TCRdb, the 5' RACE reads were re-called with MiXCR into one record per CDR3 protein. The sample records around 550,000 distinct CDR3 sequences, 12% to 15% being singletons. These data are taken from a study of identical twins. The length of the CDR3 is 17 residues. V gave up 6 bases and J gave up 5 bases, with 23 bases separating them. Germline V gene lookup returns CDR1 ENHRY and CDR2 SYGVKD. These records were also assigned to another study, of yellow fever vaccine responses in identical twins.

The chain is built from TRBV10-3 and TRBJ2-1, with TRBD2 as a possible D gene (7 bases). The clonotype comes from a woman younger than 35 in good health. Sequenced input: CD4+ T cells sorted from blood. This chain's CDR3 is CAISPRSGTRVNNEQFF. CDR3 DNA: TGTGCCATCAGCCCTAGGAGCGGGACACGGGTTAACAATGAGCAGTTCTTC.